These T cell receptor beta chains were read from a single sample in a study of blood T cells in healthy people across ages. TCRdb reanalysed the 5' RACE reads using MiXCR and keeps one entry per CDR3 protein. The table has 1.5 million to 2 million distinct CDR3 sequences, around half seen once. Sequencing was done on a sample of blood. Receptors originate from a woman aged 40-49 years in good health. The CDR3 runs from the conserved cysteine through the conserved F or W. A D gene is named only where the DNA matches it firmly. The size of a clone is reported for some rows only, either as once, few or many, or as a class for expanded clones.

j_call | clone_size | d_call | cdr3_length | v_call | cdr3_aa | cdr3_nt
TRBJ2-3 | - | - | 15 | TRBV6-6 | CASSSPRSARDTQYF | TGTGCCAGCAGTTCACCACGATCCGCAAGAGATACGCAGTATTTT
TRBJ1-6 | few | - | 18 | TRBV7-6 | CASSVEAGRSLVDSPLHF | TGTGCCAGCAGCGTCGAGGCCGGGCGTTCCTTGGTGGATTCACCCCTCCACTTT
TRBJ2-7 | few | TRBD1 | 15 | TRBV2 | CASSDVAGGNYEQYF | TGTGCCAGCAGTGATGTGGCAGGGGGTAACTACGAGCAGTACTTC
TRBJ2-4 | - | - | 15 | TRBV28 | CASTPAQEDKNIQYF | TGTGCCAGCACCCCGGCGCAGGAGGACAAAAACATTCAGTACTTC
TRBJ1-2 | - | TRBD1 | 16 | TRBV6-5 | CASSYQGQGSENGYTF | TGTGCCAGCAGTTACCAAGGACAGGGAAGTGAAAATGGCTACACCTTC
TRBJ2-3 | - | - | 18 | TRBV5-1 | CASSPGPGLTQYQDTQYF | TGCGCCAGCAGCCCGGGGCCGGGACTCACCCAATATCAGGATACGCAGTATTTT
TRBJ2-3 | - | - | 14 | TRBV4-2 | CASSQNLFTDTQYF | TGTGCCAGCAGCCAAAACCTATTCACAGATACGCAGTATTTT
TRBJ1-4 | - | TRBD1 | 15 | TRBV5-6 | CASSGLGGVNEKLFF | TGTGCCAGCAGCGGTTTAGGGGGCGTTAATGAAAAACTGTTTTTT
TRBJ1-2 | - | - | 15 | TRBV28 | CASSLEGPRAHGYTF | TGTGCCAGCAGTTTAGAGGGACCGAGGGCGCATGGCTACACCTTC
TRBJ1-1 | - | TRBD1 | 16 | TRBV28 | CASSLRHTGERPEAFF | TGTGCCAGCAGTTTAAGGCACACAGGGGAACGGCCTGAAGCTTTCTTT
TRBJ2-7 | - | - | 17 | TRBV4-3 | CASSQGGRHSWSYEQYF | TGCGCCAGCAGCCAAGGGGGGAGACACTCTTGGTCCTACGAGCAGTACTTC
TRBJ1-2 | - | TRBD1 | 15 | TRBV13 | CASSLAGTGRYGYTF | TGTGCCAGCAGCTTAGCGGGGACAGGGCGGTATGGCTACACCTTC
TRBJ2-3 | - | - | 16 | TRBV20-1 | CSAREGSAGSTDTQYF | TGCAGTGCTAGAGAAGGGTCTGCGGGGAGCACAGATACGCAGTATTTT
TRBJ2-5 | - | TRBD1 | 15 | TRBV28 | CASSVSRTGGETQYF | TGTGCCAGCTCTGTTTCCCGGACAGGCGGTGAGACCCAGTACTTC
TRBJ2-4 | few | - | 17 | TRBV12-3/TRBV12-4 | CASSPTWTSPAKNIQYF | TGTGCCAGCAGTCCCACTTGGACAAGCCCGGCCAAAAACATTCAGTACTTC
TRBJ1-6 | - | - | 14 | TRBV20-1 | CSASEGIGNSPLHF | TGCAGTGCCAGCGAGGGGATTGGTAATTCACCCCTCCACTTT
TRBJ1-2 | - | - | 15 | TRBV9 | CASSVAKDLFYGYTF | TGTGCCAGCAGCGTAGCTAAGGATCTCTTTTATGGCTACACCTTC
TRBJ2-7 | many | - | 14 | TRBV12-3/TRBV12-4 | CASSLAGYSYEQYF | TGTGCCAGCAGTTTGGCGGGTTACTCCTACGAGCAGTACTTC
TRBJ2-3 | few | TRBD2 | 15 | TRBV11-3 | CASSLGAGESDTQYF | TGTGCCAGCAGCTTAGGTGCGGGAGAGTCAGATACGCAGTATTTT
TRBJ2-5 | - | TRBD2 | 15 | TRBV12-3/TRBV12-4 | CASSLGAGIGETQYF | TGTGCCAGCAGTTTGGGAGCGGGGATCGGGGAGACCCAGTACTTC
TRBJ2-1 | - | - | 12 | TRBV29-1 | CSVEWQNNEQFF | TGCAGCGTTGAGTGGCAGAACAATGAGCAGTTCTTC
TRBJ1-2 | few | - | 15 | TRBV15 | CATSRDYAGTGGYTF | TGTGCCACCAGCAGAGATTACGCAGGGACGGGGGGCTACACCTTC
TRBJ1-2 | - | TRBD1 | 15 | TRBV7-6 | CASSSGQGIAYGYTF | TGTGCCAGCAGCTCCGGACAGGGAATAGCCTATGGCTACACCTTC
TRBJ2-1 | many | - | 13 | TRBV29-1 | CSVKRLAESEQFF | TGCAGCGTTAAGCGGTTAGCTGAGTCTGAGCAGTTCTTC
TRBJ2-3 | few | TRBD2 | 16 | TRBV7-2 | CASSRQKTSGTDTQYF | TGTGCCAGCAGTCGACAAAAGACTAGCGGCACAGATACGCAGTATTTT
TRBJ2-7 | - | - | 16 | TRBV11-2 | CASSSTSRGVNNEQYF | TGTGCCAGCAGCTCCACTAGCAGGGGAGTCAACAATGAGCAGTACTTC
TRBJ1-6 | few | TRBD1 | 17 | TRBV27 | CASTSGTGLSYNSPLHF | TGTGCCAGCACATCTGGGACAGGGCTCAGTTATAATTCACCCCTCCACTTT
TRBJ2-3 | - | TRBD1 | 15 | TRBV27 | CASRSDRGHRDTQYF | TGTGCCAGCCGATCGGACAGGGGGCATCGGGATACGCAGTATTTT
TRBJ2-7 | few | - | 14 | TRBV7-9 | CASSTEGGSDEQYF | TGTGCCAGCAGCACCGAGGGGGGTAGCGACGAGCAGTACTTC
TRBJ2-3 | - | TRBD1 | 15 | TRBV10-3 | CAIKLDRGLTDTQYF | TGTGCCATCAAATTAGACAGGGGGCTAACAGATACGCAGTATTTT
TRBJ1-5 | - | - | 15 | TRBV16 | CASSQSGLQNEPQHF | TGTGCCAGCAGCCAATCGGGACTGCAGAATGAGCCCCAGCATTTT
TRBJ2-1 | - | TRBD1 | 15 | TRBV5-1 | CAGSRDRTLYNEQFF | TGCGCCGGCAGCAGGGACAGGACTCTCTACAATGAGCAGTTCTTC
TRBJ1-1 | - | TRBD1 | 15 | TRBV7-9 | CASRLEGQVNTEAFF | TGTGCCAGCAGACTCGAGGGACAGGTGAACACTGAAGCTTTCTTT
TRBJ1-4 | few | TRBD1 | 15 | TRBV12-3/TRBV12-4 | CASSIQTGVNEKLFF | TGTGCCAGCAGTATCCAGACAGGGGTTAATGAAAAACTGTTTTTT
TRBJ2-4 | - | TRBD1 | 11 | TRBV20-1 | CSAGWDRGQYF | TGCAGTGCTGGTTGGGACAGGGGGCAGTACTTC
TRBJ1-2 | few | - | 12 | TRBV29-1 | CSDTQSPYGYTF | TGCAGCGATACGCAAAGTCCCTATGGCTACACCTTC
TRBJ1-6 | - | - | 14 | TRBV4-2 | CASNLMRGNSPLHF | TGTGCCAGCAACCTAATGAGGGGGAATTCACCCCTCCACTTT
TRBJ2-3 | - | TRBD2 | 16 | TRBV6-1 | CAGSPTSGGPTDTQYF | TGTGCCGGCAGCCCGACTAGCGGGGGGCCTACAGATACGCAGTATTTT
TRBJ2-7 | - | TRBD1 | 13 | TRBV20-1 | CSQGQGGRYEQYF | TGCAGTCAGGGACAGGGGGGGAGGTACGAGCAGTACTTC
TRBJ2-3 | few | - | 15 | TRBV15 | CATSIQGGGSDTQYF | TGTGCCACCAGCATACAGGGAGGGGGGTCGGATACGCAGTATTTT
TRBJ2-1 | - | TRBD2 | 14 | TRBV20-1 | CSAPSGGALHEQFF | TGCAGTGCTCCCAGCGGGGGGGCCTTACATGAGCAGTTCTTC